Sequencing of this T cell receptor (beta chain) was carried out in a study of OX40 agonist ivuxolimab in advanced cancers. Whole-study results and caveats: Both blood CD4+ and CD8+ T cells showed clonal growth by week 6 at 0.1 to 3.0 mg/kg. CD4+ T cells averaged fewer expanded clones than CD8+ T cells.

The sampling schedule covered blood at baseline, cycle 4 day 1, and cycle 7 day 1. Per the germline V gene, CDR1 is SGHTA and CDR2 is FQGNSA. The CDR3 contains 14 residues. V dropped 3 bases and J dropped 1; count of bases not matched to a gene: 0. Comments on this clone: Antigen: not known.

Sequencing was performed with immunoSEQ multiplex PCR; in TCRdb, only in-frame clones are kept and a portion is missing. The data show some 100,000 clones, roughly 80% seen once. This chain uses TRBV7-2 with TRBJ2-3; 8 bases match TRBD2. The source was CD4+ or CD8+ T cells sorted from blood, collected in a trial of the OX40 agonist ivuxolimab. The origin of this receptor is an adult with an advanced solid tumor such as melanoma, head and neck, liver or kidney cancer. The CDR3 DNA sequence: TGTGCCAGCAGCTTGACTAGCGGCACAGATACGCAGTATTTT. It yields the protein CASSLTSGTDTQYF. Variable domain in full (rest from reference TRBV7-2 and TRBJ2-3): GAGVSQSPSNKVTEKGKDVELRCDPISGHTALYWYRQSLGQGLEFLIYFQGNSAPDKSGLPSDRFSAERTGGSVSTLTIQRTQQEDSAVYLCASSLTSGTDTQYFGPGTRLTVL.